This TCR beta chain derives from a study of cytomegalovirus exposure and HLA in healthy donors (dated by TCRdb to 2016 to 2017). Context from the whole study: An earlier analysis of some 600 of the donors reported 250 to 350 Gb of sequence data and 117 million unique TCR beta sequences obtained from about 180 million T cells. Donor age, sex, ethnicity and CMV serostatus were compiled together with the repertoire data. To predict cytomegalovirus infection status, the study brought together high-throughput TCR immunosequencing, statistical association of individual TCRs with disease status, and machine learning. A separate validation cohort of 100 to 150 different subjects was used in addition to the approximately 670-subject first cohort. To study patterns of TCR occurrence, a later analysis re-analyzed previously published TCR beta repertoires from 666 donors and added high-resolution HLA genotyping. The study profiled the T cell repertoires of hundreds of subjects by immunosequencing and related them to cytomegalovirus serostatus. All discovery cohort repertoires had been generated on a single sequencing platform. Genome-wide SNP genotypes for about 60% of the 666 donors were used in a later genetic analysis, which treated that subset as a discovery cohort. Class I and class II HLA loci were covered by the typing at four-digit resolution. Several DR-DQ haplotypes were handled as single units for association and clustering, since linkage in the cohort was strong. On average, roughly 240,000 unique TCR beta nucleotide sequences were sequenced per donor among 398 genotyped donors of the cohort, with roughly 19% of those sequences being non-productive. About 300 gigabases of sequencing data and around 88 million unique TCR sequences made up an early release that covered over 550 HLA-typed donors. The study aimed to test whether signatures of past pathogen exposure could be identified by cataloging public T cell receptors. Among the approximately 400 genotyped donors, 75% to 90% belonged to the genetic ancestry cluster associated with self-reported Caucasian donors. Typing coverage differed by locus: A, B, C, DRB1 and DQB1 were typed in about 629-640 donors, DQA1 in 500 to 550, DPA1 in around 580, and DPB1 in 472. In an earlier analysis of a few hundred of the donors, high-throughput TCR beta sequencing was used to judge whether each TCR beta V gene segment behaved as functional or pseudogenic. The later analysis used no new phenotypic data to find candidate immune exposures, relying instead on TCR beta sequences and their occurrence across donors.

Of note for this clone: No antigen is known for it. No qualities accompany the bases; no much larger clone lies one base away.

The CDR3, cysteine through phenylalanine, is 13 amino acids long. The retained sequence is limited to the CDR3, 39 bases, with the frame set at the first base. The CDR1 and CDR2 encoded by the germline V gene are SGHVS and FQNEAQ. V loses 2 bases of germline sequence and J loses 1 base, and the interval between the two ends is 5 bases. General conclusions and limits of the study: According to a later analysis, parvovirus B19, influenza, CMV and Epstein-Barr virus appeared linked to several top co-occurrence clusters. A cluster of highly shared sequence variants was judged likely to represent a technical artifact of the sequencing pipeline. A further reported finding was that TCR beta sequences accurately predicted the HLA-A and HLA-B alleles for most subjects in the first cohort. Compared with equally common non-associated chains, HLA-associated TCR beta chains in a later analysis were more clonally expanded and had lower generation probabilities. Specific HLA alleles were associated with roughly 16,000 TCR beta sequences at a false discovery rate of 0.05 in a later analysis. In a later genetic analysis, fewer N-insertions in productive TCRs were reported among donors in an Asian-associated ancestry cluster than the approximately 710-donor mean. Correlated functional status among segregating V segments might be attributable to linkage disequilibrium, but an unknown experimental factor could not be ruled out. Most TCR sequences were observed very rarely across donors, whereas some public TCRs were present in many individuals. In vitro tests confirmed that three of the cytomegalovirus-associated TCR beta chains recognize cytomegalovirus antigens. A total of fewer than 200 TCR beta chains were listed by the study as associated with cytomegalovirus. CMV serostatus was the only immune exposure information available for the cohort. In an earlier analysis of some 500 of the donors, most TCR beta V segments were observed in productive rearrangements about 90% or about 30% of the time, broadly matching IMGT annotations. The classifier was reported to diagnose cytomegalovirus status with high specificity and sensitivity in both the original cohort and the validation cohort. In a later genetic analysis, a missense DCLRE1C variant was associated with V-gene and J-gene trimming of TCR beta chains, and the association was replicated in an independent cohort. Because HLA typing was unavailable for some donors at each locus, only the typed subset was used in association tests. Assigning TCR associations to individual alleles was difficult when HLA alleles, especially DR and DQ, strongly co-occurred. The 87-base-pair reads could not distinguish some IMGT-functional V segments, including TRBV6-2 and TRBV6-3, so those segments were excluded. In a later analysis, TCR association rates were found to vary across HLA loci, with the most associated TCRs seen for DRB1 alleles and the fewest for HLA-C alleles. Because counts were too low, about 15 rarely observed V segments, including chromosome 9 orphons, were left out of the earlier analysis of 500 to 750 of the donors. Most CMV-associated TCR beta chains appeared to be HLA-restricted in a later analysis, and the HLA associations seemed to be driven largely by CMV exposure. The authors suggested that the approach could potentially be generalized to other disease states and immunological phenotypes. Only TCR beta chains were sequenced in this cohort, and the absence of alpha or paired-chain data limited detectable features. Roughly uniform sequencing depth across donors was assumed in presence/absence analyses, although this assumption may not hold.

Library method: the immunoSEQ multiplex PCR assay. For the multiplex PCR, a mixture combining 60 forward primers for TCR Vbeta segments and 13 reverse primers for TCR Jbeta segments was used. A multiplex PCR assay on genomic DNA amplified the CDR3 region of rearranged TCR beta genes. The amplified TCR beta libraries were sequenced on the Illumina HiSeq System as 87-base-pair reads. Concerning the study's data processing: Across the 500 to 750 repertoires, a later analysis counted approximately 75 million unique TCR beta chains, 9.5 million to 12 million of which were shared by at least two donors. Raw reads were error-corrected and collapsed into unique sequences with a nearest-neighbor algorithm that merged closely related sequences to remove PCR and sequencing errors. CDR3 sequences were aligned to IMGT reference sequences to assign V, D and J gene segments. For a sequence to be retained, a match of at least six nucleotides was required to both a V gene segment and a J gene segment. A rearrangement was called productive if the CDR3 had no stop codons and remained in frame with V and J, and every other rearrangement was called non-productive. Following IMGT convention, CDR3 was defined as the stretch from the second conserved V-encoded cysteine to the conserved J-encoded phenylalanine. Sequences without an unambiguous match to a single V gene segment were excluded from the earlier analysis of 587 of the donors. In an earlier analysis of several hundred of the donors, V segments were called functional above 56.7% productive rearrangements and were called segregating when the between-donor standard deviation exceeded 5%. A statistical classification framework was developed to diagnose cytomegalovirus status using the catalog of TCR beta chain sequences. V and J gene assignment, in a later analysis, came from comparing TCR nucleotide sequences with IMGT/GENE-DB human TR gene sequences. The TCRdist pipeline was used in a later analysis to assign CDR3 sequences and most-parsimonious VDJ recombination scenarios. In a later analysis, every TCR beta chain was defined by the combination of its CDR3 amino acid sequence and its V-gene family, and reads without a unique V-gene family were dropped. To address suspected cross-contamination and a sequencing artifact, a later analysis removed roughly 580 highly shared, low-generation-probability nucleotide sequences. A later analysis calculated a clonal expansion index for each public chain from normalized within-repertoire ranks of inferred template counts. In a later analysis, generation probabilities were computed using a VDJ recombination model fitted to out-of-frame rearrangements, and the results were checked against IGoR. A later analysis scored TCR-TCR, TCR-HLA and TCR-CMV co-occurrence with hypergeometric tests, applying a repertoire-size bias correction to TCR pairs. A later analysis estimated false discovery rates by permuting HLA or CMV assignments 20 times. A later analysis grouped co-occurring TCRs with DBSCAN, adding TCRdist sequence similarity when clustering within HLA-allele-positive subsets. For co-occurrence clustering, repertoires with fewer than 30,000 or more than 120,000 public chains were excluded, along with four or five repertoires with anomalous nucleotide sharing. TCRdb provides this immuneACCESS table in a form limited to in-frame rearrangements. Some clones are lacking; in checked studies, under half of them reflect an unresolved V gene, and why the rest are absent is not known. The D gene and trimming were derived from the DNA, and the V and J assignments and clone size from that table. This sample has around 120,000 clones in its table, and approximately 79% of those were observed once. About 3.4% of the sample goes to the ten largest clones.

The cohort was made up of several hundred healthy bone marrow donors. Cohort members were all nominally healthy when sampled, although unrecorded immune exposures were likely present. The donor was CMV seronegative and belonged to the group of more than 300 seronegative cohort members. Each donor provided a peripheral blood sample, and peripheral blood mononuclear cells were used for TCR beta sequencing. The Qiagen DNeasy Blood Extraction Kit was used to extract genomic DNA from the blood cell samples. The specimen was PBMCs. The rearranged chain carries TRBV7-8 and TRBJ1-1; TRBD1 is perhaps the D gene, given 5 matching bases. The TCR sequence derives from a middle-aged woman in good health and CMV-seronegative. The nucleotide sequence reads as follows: TGTGCCAGCAGCTTAAGGGGGAACACTGAAGCTTTCTTT. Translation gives CASSLRGNTEAFF.